The 6 T cell receptor beta chains in this list originate from one sample, sequenced in a study of STAT5B mutations in CD4+ large granular lymphocyte leukemia. The table came from immunoSEQ multiplex PCR; TCRdb's copy has only in-frame clones and leaves some out. This sample has about 46,000 clones, with 84% found just once. Sequenced input: CD4+ T cells from blood buffy coats. The source of these receptors is a human donor in good health.

This chain links TRBV11-2 with TRBJ2-5; TRBD1 aligns across 9 bases. J lost 6 bases, V lost 5 bases, and 7 bases had no gene match. The CDR3 extends over 14 amino acids. CDR1 and CDR2 from the germline V gene are SGHAT and FQNNGV. CDR3 nucleotides: TGTGCCAGCAGCCCCGCGGGACAGGGAAAGACCCAGTACTTC. This gives the protein CASSPAGQGKTQYF.

V gene TRBV7-9 combines with J gene TRBJ1-1, with no clear D. The V end was cut by 4 bases, the J end by 0 bases, with 12 bases between. Germline CDR1 and CDR2: SEHNR and FQNEAQ (reference sequence). The CDR3 contains 15 residues. CDR3 bases: TGTGCCAGCAGCTGGTTGGGCTTTGTGAACACTGAAGCTTTCTTT. Its translation is CASSWLGFVNTEAFF.

The CDR3 protein is CASSLVGRGPYEQYF. In DNA form, the CDR3 reads TGTGCCAGCAGCTTAGTAGGGAGGGGTCCCTACGAGCAGTACTTC. The chain employs TRBV7-9 and TRBJ2-7, with 7 bases identical to TRBD2. V shed 1 base and J 2 bases; nucleotides not matched to a gene: 5. Germline V gene sequence: CDR1 SEHNR, CDR2 FQNEAQ (reference sequence). This CDR3 region has 15 residues.

V is TRBV9 and J is TRBJ2-3, with D possibly being TRBD1 or TRBD2 (5 bases each). The V end lost 0 bases, the J end lost 5 bases, and 7 bases lay between the germline ends. Looked up from germline, CDR1 is SGDLS and CDR2 is YYNGEE. The CDR3 has 13 amino acids. The CDR3 protein is CASSVGGRDTQYF. CDR3 DNA sequence: TGTGCCAGCAGCGTAGGGGGGAGAGATACGCAGTATTTT. The full variable domain, its missing parts supplied by reference TRBV9 and TRBJ2-3, is DSGVTQTPKHLITATGQRVTLRCSPRSGDLSVYWYQQSLDQGLQFLIQYYNGEERAKGNILERFSAQQFPDLHSELNLSSLELGDSALYFCASSVGGRDTQYFGPGTRLTVL.

The chain uses TRBV11-2 and TRBJ1-3, with 7 bases fitting TRBD1. The CDR3 has 15 residues. Trimming removed 4 bases from V and 4 bases from J; junction bases left unmatched: 7. In germline, CDR1 is SGHAT, CDR2 FQNNGV. The CDR3 DNA follows: TGTGCCAGCAGCTCAATCACAGGGGTCGGAAACACCATATATTTT. Protein: CASSSITGVGNTIYF.

The chain uses TRBV2 and TRBJ1-2; 7 positions agree with TRBD1. Germline V gives CDR1 SNHLY, CDR2 FYNNEI. V lost 6 bases, J lost 0 bases, and 4 bases stayed unmatched. The CDR3 extends over 14 amino acids. The DNA of the CDR3 is TGTGCCAGCAGGGATGGGACAGCTAACTATGGCTACACCTTC. Translation: CASRDGTANYGYTF. Complete variable domain (other parts from reference TRBV2 and TRBJ1-2): EPEVTQTPSHQVTQMGQEVILRCVPISNHLYFYWYRQILGQKVEFLVSFYNNEISEKSEIFDDQFSVERPDGSNFTLKIRSTKLEDSAMYFCASRDGTANYGYTFGSGTRLTVV.